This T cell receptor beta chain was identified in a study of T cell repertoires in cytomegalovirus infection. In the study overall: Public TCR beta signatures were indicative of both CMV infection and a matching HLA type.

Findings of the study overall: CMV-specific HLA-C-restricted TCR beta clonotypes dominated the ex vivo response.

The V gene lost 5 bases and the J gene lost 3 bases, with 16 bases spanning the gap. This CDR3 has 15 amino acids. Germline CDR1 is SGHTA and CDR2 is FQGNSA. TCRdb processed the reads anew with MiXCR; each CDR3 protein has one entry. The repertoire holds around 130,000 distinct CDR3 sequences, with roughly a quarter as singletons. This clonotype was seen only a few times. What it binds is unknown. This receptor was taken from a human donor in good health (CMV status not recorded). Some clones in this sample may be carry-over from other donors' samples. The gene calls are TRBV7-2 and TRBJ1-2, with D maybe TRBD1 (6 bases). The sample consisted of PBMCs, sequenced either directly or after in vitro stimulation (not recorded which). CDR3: CASSTGQRTYYGYTF. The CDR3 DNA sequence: TGTGCCAGCAGCACAGGACAGAGAACGTACTATGGCTACACCTTC.